The T cell receptor (beta chain) under discussion was sequenced for a study of T-cell reconstitution after alpha-beta-depleted transplantation in children. This clonotype has at least ten counts. Germline lookup yields CDR1 DFQATT and CDR2 SNEGSKA (reference sequence). V lost 0 bases and J lost 2; bases outside the gene matches: 4. The CDR3 sequence is 15 residues long. Unique molecular identifiers featured in how the TCRbeta library was prepared. TCRdb analysed the PCR reads with MiXCR anew, one entry per CDR3 protein. The sample holds about 240,000 distinct CDR3 sequences, 12% seen once. This TCR came from a human donor who donated a stem cell graft to a child with acute lymphoblastic leukemia. The material sequenced was PBMCs from the stem cell graft donor, taken from the stem cell graft. V and J are TRBV20-1 and TRBJ2-5; 9 bases are shared with TRBD2. The CDR3 protein is CSARDPRGGQETQYF. DNA for the CDR3: TGCAGTGCTAGAGATCCGCGGGGGGGACAAGAGACCCAGTACTTC.